These 5 T cell receptor beta chains share one sample of origin, sequenced in a study of T cell responses to AZD1222 COVID-19 vaccine. Produced via immunoSEQ multiplex PCR; TCRdb's table is partial and in-frame only. The table records about 87,000 clones, 85% to 90% of them present only once. The material was peripheral blood, obtained on day 0 of AZD1222 vaccination. These receptors were obtained from an adult in good health.

Written as DNA, the CDR3 is TGTGCCAGCACCAAACAGGGAGGGGAGCAGTACTTC. It yields the protein CASTKQGGEQYF. The V and J genes are TRBV6-5 and TRBJ2-7; tentatively, D is TRBD2 (7 bases). CDR1 MNHEY and CDR2 SVGAGI come from the germline V gene. V shed 7 bases and J shed 7 bases, with 14 bases lying between them. This CDR3 comprises 12 residues.

J is TRBJ1-6 and V is TRBV7-2, with 11 bases fitting TRBD1. The CDR3 totals 16 residues. CDR1 and CDR2 (germline): SGHTA, FQGNSA. V shed 4 bases, J shed 7 bases, and the junction held 6 bases outside the gene matches. The DNA of the CDR3 is TGTGCCAGCAGCTATGGACAGGGGGCGCGGAATTCACCCCTCCACTTT. Translating it yields CASSYGQGARNSPLHF.

The CDR3: CATSRGGARNNYGYTF. The DNA of the CDR3 is TGTGCCACCAGCAGAGGGGGGGCGAGGAATAACTATGGCTACACCTTC. V and J are TRBV15 and TRBJ1-2; tentatively, D is TRBD1 (6 bases). There are 16 residues in the CDR3. The V and J ends lost 1 base and 1 base respectively, with 13 bases between them. Germline V lookup: CDR1 LNHNV, CDR2 YYDKDF (reference sequence).

The CDR3 region is CASSFPGQASNEQFF. The CDR3 region has the DNA TGTGCCAGCAGCTTCCCGGGACAGGCTTCGAATGAGCAGTTCTTC. This chain uses TRBV7-9 with TRBJ2-1; 8 bases match TRBD1. This CDR3 has 15 amino acids. Germline loops: CDR1 SEHNR, CDR2 FQNEAQ (reference sequence). V dropped 3 bases and J dropped 7; count of bases not matched to a gene: 8.

This clone was counted between two and nine times. CDR3 sequence: CATRRQGNMAGANVLTF. In DNA, the CDR3 is TGTGCCACCAGAAGGCAGGGTAATATGGCTGGGGCCAACGTCCTGACTTTC. This sequence joins TRBV15 and TRBJ2-6; perhaps TRBD1 as D (5 bases). The CDR3 sequence is 17 residues long. The V end lost 6 bases, the J end lost 2 bases, and 17 bases lay between the germline ends. Germline-derived CDR1 and CDR2 are LNHNV and YYDKDF (reference sequence).